Listed here are 6 T cell receptor beta chains from one sample, sequenced in a study of T cell changes during pregnancy in multiple sclerosis. Assay: immunoSEQ multiplex PCR; the TCRdb copy retains only in-frame clones and omits some. The sample has more than 65,000 clones; approximately 92% are singletons. This sample comprised peripheral blood, obtained in the first trimester of pregnancy. The source of these receptors is a female donor with multiple sclerosis, enrolled in a pregnancy study.

This clone has only a few counts. V gene TRBV2 combines with J gene TRBJ1-1; 7 nucleotides align to TRBD1. CDR1 and CDR2 from the germline V gene are SNHLY and FYNNEI. The CDR3 contains 12 residues. The V and J ends lost 3 bases and 8 bases, in that order; junction bases with no gene match: 3. DNA for the CDR3: TGTGCCAGCAGTGACGGGGACAGAGAAGCTTTCTTT. It translates to CASSDGDREAFF.

V is TRBV29-1 and J is TRBJ1-1, with no clear D. The CDR3 has 12 amino acids. Germline CDR1 SQVTM, CDR2 ANQGSEA. V lost 4 bases, J lost 0 bases, and 6 bases lay in between. The DNA for the CDR3 is TGCAGCGTTGGCGGGTTGAACACTGAAGCTTTCTTT. Its protein product is CSVGGLNTEAFF.

The chain joins TRBV18 to TRBJ2-5; the D is unclear. This CDR3 has 11 amino acids. Trimming cost V 3 bases and J 3 bases, with 2 bases left between them. Looked up from germline, CDR1 is KGHSH and CDR2 is LQKENI. In nucleotides, the CDR3 is TGTGCCAGCTCACCCAAAGAGACCCAGTACTTC. Amino acid sequence: CASSPKETQYF.

The chain combines TRBV7-2 with TRBJ2-5; a weak D match, TRBD1 (5 bases). The ends were cut back, 2 bases at V and 2 bases at J, with 18 bases in the middle. Germline V CDR1 and CDR2: SGHTA, FQGNSA. The CDR3 is 17 amino acids. The CDR3 coding sequence is TGTGCCAGCAGCTTACCCCAGTCAGGACAACGTCAAGAGACCCAGTACTTC. It specifies CASSLPQSGQRQETQYF.

The chain links TRBV6-1 to TRBJ2-7, with 13 bases that match TRBD2. This CDR3 has 17 amino acids. V shed 0 bases, J shed 1 base, and the junction held 3 bases outside the gene matches. Germline values: CDR1 MNHNS, CDR2 SASEGT. The CDR3 nucleotides are TGTGCCAGCAGTGAAGCGAGGGGACTAGCGGGGTCCTACGAGCAGTACTTC. Translation gives CASSEARGLAGSYEQYF.

In this sample, this clone turned up a few times. The rearrangement links TRBV19 to TRBJ1-1; D is uncertain. The V gene's germline CDR1 is LNHDA and CDR2 SQIVND (reference sequence). This CDR3 has 12 residues. Deletions cut 3 bases from V and 4 bases from J, with 6 bases between. The CDR3 reads CASSMFSTEAFF. CDR3 bases: TGTGCCAGTAGTATGTTTAGCACTGAAGCTTTCTTT.